This T cell receptor (beta chain) was obtained from a study of T cells in Graves' hyperthyroidism and ophthalmopathy. Germline V lookup: CDR1 MNHEY, CDR2 SVGEGT. V was clipped by 2 bases and J by 0 bases; unmatched bases: 7. This CDR3 contains 16 residues. The source material, RNA transcripts, was used to amplify TCR beta CDR3 regions. First-round RT-PCR with HTBI primers amplified the TCR CDR3 region. TCRdb recomputed calls from the multiplex PCR reads with MiXCR, one row per CDR3 protein. Seen here are a few hundred thousand distinct CDR3 sequences, 15% to 17% observed once, and the top ten hold approximately 14%. This clonotype was counted at least ten times. The study left out patients who had uncontrolled infection, other autoimmune disease, pregnancy or lactation.

The chain carries TRBV6-2 or TRBV6-3 and TRBJ2-7, with TRBD1 matching over 7 bases. This receptor was identified in a woman in her late teens or twenties with Graves' hyperthyroidism. Sequencing was performed on blood. The CDR3 loop is CASSYPGQKSSYEQYF. The CDR3 nucleotides read TGTGCCAGCAGTTACCCGGGACAGAAGAGCTCCTACGAGCAGTACTTC.